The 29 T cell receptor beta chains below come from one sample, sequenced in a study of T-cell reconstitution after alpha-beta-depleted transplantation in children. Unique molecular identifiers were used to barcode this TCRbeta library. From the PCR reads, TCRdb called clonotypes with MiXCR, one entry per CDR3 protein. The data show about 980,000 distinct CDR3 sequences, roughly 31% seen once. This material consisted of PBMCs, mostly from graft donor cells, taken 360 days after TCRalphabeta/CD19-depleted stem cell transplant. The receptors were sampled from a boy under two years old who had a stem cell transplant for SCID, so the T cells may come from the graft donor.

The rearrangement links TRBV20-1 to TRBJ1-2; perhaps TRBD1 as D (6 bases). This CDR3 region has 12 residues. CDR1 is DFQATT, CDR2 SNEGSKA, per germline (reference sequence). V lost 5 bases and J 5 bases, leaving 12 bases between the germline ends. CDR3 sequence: CSASQGRYGYTF. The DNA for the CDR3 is TGCAGTGCTTCCCAGGGGCGTTATGGCTACACCTTC.

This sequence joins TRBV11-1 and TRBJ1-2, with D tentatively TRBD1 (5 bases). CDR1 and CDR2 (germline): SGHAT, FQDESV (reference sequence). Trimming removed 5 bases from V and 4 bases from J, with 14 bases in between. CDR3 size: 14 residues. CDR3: CASSRDARPYGYTF. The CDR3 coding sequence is TGTGCCAGCAGCCGGGACGCCAGACCCTATGGCTACACCTTC.

The DNA of the CDR3 is TGTGCCAGCAGTTTATTCGCGACAAAGAACACTGAAGCTTTCTTT. Translation: CASSLFATKNTEAFF. This rearrangement joins TRBV27 to TRBJ1-1; D not resolved. Trimming cost V 1 base and J 1 base, with 10 bases left between them. This CDR3 comprises 15 residues. Germline values: CDR1 MNHEY, CDR2 SMNVEV (reference sequence).

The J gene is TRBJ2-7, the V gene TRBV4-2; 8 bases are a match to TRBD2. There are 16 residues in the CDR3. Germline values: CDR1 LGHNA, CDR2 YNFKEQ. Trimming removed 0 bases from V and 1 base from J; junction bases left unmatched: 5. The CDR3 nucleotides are TGTGCCAGCAGCCAAGAGGTCGCTAGCGGGTCCTACGAGCAGTACTTC. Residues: CASSQEVASGSYEQYF.

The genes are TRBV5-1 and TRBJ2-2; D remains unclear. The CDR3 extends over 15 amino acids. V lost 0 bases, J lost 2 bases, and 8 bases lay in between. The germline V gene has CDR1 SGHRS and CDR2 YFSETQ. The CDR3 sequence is CASSLGSVNTGELFF. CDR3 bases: TGCGCCAGCAGCTTGGGGTCGGTTAACACCGGGGAGCTGTTTTTT.

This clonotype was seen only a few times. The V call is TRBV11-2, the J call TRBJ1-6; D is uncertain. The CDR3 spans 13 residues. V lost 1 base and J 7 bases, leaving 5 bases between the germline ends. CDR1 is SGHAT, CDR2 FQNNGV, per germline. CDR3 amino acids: CASSLAENSPLHF. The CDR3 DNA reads TGTGCCAGCAGCTTAGCAGAAAATTCACCCCTCCACTTT.

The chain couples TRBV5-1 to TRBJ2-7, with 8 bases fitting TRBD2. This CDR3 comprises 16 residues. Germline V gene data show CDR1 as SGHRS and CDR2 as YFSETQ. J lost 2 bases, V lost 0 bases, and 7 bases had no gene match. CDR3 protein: CASSLVDGGDPYEQYF. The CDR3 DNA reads TGCGCCAGCAGCTTGGTAGACGGGGGGGACCCCTACGAGCAGTACTTC.

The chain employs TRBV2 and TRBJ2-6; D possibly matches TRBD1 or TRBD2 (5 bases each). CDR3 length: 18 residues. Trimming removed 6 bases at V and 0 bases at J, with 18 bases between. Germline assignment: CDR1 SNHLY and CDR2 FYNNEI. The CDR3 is CASSLLGGGGSGANVLTF. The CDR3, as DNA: TGTGCCAGCAGCCTCCTGGGTGGGGGTGGCTCTGGGGCCAACGTCCTGACTTTC.

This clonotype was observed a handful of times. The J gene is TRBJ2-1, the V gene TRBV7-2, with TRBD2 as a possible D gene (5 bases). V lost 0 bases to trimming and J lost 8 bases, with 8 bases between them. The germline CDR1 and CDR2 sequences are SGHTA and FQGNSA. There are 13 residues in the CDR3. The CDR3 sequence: CASSLAAGYEQFF. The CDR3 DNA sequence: TGTGCCAGCAGCTTAGCGGCGGGTTATGAGCAGTTCTTC.

Written as DNA, the CDR3 is TGTGCCAGCAGTTTAGCGGGGCAGGGGGCTAATCAGCCCCAGCATTTT. Translating gives CASSLAGQGANQPQHF. The rearrangement uses TRBV12-3 or TRBV12-4 and TRBJ1-5; 8 bases fit TRBD1. The CDR3 totals 16 residues. Unmatched junction bases numbered 5, after V lost 0 bases and J lost 4 bases.

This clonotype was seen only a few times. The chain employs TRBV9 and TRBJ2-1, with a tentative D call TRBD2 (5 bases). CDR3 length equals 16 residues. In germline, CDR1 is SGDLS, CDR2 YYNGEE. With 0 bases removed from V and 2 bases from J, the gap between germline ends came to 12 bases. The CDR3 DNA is TGTGCCAGCAGCGTAGATCCCGGGGATACCTACAATGAGCAGTTCTTC. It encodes CASSVDPGDTYNEQFF.

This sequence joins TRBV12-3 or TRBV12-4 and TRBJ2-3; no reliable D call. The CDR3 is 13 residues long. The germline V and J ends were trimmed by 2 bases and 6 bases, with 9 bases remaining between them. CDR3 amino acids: CASSLSADDTQYF. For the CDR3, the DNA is TGTGCCAGCAGTTTAAGCGCCGATGATACGCAGTATTTT.

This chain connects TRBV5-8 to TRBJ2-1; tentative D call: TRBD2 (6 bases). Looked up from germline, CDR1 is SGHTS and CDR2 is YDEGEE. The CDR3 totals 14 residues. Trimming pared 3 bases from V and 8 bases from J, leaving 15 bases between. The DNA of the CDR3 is TGTGCCAGCAGCTGGACCGGGGGAGTCTATGAGCAGTTCTTC. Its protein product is CASSWTGGVYEQFF.

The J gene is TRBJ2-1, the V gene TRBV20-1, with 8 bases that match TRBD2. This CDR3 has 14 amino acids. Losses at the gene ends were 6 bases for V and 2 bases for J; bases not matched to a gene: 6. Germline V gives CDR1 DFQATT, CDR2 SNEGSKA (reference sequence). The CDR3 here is CSAQRGTTYNEQFF. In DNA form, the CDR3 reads TGCAGTGCACAGCGGGGGACCACCTACAATGAGCAGTTCTTC.

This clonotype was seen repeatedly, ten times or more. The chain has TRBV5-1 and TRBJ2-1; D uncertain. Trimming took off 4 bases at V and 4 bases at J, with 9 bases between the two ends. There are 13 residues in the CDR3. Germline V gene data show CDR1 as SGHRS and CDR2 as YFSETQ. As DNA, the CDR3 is TGCGCCAGCAGCCCTGACCTATACAATGAGCAGTTCTTC. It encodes CASSPDLYNEQFF.

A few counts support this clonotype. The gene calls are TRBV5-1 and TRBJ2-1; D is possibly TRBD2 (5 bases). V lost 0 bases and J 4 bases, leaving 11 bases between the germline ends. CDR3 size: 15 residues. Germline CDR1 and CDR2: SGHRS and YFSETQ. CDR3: CASSLGGAVYNEQFF. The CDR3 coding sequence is TGCGCCAGCAGCTTGGGCGGAGCGGTTTACAATGAGCAGTTCTTC.

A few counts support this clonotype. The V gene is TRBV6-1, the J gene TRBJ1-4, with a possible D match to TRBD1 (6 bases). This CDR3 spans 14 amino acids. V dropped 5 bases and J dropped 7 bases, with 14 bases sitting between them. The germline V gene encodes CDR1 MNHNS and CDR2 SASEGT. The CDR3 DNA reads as TGTGCCAGCAGTCCCGAGGGGGGGCCTGAAAAACTGTTTTTT. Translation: CASSPEGGPEKLFF.

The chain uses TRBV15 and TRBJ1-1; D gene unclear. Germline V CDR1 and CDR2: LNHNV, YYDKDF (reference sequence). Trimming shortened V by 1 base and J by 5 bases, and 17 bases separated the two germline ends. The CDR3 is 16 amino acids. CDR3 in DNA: TGTGCCACCAGCAGAGTACTCATCTTGATTGGGACTGAAGCTTTCTTT. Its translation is CATSRVLILIGTEAFF.

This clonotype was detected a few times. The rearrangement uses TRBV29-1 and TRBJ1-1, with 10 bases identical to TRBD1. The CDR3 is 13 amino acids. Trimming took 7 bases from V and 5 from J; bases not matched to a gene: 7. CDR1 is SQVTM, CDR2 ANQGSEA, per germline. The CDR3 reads CSALTGGGTEAFF. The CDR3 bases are TGCAGCGCTTTGACAGGGGGCGGGACTGAAGCTTTCTTT.

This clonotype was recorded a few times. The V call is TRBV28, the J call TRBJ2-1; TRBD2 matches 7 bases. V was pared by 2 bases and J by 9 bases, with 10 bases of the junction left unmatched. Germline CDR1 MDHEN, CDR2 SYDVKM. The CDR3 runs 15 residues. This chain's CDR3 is CASSLTAGYRGEQFF. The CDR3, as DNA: TGTGCCAGCAGTTTAACAGCGGGGTATCGGGGTGAGCAGTTCTTC. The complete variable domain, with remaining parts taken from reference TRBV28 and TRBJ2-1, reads DVKVTQSSRYLVKRTGEKVFLECVQDMDHENMFWYRQDPGLGLRLIYFSYDVKMKEKGDIPEGYSVSREKKERFSLILESASTNQTSMYLCASSLTAGYRGEQFFGPGTRLTVL.

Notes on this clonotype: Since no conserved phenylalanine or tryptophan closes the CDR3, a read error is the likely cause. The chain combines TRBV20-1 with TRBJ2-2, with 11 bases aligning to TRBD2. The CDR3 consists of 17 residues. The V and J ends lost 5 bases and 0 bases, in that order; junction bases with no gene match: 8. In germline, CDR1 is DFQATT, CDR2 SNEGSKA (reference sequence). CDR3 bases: TGCAGTGCTCGGCACCCGGGACTAGCGGCGAACACCGGGGAGCTGTTTTAT. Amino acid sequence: CSARHPGLAANTGELFY.

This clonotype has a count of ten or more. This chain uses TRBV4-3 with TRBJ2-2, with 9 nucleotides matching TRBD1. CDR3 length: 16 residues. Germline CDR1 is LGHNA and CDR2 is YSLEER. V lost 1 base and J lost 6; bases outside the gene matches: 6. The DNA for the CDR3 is TGCGCCAGCAGCCAAGGCCGGGACAGGGTCCCCGGGGAGCTGTTTTTT. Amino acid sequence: CASSQGRDRVPGELFF.

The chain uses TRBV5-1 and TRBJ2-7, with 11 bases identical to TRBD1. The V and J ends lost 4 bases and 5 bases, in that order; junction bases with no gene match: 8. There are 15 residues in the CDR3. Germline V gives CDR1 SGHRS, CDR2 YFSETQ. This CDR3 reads CASSSRTGGRDEQYF. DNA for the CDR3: TGCGCCAGCAGCAGCCGGACAGGGGGCAGGGACGAGCAGTACTTC.

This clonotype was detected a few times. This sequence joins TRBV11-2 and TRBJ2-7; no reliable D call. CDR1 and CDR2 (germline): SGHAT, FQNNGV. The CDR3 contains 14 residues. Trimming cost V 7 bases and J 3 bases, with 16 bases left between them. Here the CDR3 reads CASTLGHVRYEQYF. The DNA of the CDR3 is TGTGCCAGCACCCTTGGGCACGTACGCTACGAGCAGTACTTC.

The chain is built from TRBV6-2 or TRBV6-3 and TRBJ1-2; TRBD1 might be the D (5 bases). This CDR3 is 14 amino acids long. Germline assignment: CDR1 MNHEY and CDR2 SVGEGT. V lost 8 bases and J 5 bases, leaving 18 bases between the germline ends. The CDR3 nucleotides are TGTGCCAGCGGACCCTCTGGGAAGGGGTATGGCTACACCTTC. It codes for CASGPSGKGYGYTF.

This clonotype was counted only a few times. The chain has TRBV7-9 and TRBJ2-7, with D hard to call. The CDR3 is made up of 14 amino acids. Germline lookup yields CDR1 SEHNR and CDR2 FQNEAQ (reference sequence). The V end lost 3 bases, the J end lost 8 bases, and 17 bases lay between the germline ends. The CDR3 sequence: CASSFTQSTSKQYF. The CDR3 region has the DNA TGTGCCAGCAGCTTCACGCAGTCGACGTCAAAGCAGTACTTC.

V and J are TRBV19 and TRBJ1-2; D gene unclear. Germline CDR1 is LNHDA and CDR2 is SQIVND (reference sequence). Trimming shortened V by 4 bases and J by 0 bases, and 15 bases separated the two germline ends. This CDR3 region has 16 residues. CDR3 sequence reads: CASSTGIYRTNYGYTF. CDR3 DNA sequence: TGTGCCAGTAGTACCGGGATTTACAGAACTAACTATGGCTACACCTTC. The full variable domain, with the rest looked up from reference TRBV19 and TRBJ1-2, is DGGITQSPKYLFRKEGQNVTLSCEQNLNHDAMYWYRQDPGQGLRLIYYSQIVNDFQKGDIAEGYSVSREKKESFPLTVTSAQKNPTAFYLCASSTGIYRTNYGYTFGSGTRLTVV.

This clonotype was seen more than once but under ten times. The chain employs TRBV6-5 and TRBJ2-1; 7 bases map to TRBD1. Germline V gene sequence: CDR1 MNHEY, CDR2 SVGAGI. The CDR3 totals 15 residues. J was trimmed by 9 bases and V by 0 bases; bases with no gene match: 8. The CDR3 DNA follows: TGTGCCAGCAGTTACTCAGGGGGCGACGCCGGTGAGCAGTTCTTC. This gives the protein CASSYSGGDAGEQFF.

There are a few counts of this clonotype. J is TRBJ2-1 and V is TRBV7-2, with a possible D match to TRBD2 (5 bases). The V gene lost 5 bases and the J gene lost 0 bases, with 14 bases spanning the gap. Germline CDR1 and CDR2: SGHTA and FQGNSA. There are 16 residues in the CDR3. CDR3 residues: CASSPLVGGSYNEQFF. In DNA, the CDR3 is TGTGCCAGCAGCCCCTTAGTTGGAGGCTCCTACAATGAGCAGTTCTTC.